This TCR beta chain was sequenced for a study of T cell responses to AZD1222 COVID-19 vaccine. TCRdb's copy holds only in-frame clones and misses some; the assay was immunoSEQ multiplex PCR. The sample lists about 160,000 clones; around nine tenths were seen once. This clone was found a few times. CDR1 is KGHSH and CDR2 is LQKENI in the germline V gene. With 2 bases removed from V and 6 bases from J, the gap between germline ends came to 10 bases. CDR3 length equals 13 residues. The starting material was peripheral blood, obtained 28 days after the second AZD1222 dose. The receptor comes from an adult who received the AZD1222 COVID-19 vaccine. The chain has TRBV18 and TRBJ1-1; D is possibly TRBD1 (5 bases). The CDR3 DNA reads TGTGCCAGCTCACCAATGGGGGGAGCTGAAGCTTTCTTT. Its protein product is CASSPMGGAEAFF.